A selection of T cell receptor beta chains follows, all from one sample in a study of control samples from healthy donors and cancer patients. The method was immunoSEQ multiplex PCR; TCRdb's version includes in-frame clones alone and lacks a portion of them. The sample lists 95,000 to 150,000 clones, over 75% occurring once. Sequencing was performed on blood. Receptor source: a man between 60 and 75 years old in good health. Each CDR3 is given with its conserved first and last residue. The D gene is left open where the match is weak. The listing skips clone size in some rows; elsewhere it reads once, few, many or a size class.

d_call,v_call,clone_size,j_call,cdr3_nt,cdr3_aa
.,TRBV20-1,.,TRBJ2-1,TGCAGTGCTAGTTCTCCGGGCAACCCGAGTATGTTATCCTACAATGAGCAGTTCTTC,CSASSPGNPSMLSYNEQFF
.,TRBV5-8,few,TRBJ1-2,TGTGCCAGCAGCCCGGCCGCCAGTAGACAGAACTATGGCTACACCTTC,CASSPAASRQNYGYTF
.,TRBV19,.,TRBJ1-5,TGTGCCAGTAGTGAGAGCGGGGCCACTCTGAATCAGCCCCAGCATTTT,CASSESGATLNQPQHF
.,TRBV28,.,TRBJ1-3,TGTGCCAGCACCCCGGGAGGCCCCGTCTCTGGAAACACCATATATTTT,CASTPGGPVSGNTIYF
.,TRBV6-6,.,TRBJ1-3,TGTGCCAGCAGTCCCAGACAGAGCTCTGGAAACACCATATATTTT,CASSPRQSSGNTIYF
.,TRBV3-1/TRBV3-2,once,TRBJ1-4,TGTGCCAGCAGCCAAGGACAGAAACTGTTTTTT,CASSQGQKLFF
.,TRBV18,.,TRBJ1-6,TGTGCCAGCTCACCACCGGGGGGTTCACCCCTCCACTTT,CASSPPGGSPLHF
.,TRBV4-1,.,TRBJ1-1,TGCGCCAGCAGCCAAGTCCCCGGGTCTGAAGCTTTCTTT,CASSQVPGSEAFF
.,TRBV7-2,.,TRBJ1-1,TGTGCCAGCAGCTGGGGGTACACTGAAGCTTTCTTT,CASSWGYTEAFF
TRBD1,TRBV5-4,.,TRBJ2-2,TGTGCCAGCAGCCCGGGACAGCAGAACACCGGGGAGCTGTTTTTT,CASSPGQQNTGELFF
.,TRBV5-8,.,TRBJ2-5,TGTGCCAGCAGCTGGGACGAGACCCAGTACTTC,CASSWDETQYF
.,TRBV19,.,TRBJ1-1,TGTGCCAGTAGTATAGGAGGATATGCGAACACTGAAGCTTTCTTT,CASSIGGYANTEAFF
TRBD1,TRBV19,.,TRBJ1-2,TGTGCCAGTAGGAGGACAGGCCGTGAAGTCACCTTC,CASRRTGREVTF
.,TRBV12-5,.,TRBJ2-2,TGTGCTAGTGGTTTGGTATCCGGAAACACCGGGGAGCTGTTTTTT,CASGLVSGNTGELFF
TRBD1,TRBV28,once,TRBJ1-1,TGTGCCAGCAGTTTACAGGGGGGGAACACTGAAGCTTTCTTT,CASSLQGGNTEAFF
TRBD1,TRBV2,.,TRBJ2-7,TGTGCCAGCAGGATGGGACAGGGAGCCTACGAGCAGTACTTC,CASRMGQGAYEQYF
.,TRBV14,.,TRBJ2-1,TGTGCCAGCAGCCAGGCCGGGACACTCTACAATGAGCAGTTCTTC,CASSQAGTLYNEQFF
.,TRBV5-1,.,TRBJ1-4,TGCGCCAGCAGCTTGGCTATCGGTGGAGAAAAACTGTTTTTT,CASSLAIGGEKLFF
.,TRBV28,.,TRBJ2-7,TGTGCCAGCAGGGTGCCCCTCAAGGTCGAGCAGTACTTC,CASRVPLKVEQYF
.,TRBV11-2,.,TRBJ1-1,TGTGCCAGCAGCTCCCTGCGGGGGGCTAACACTGAAGCTTTCTTT,CASSSLRGANTEAFF
TRBD1,TRBV6-2/TRBV6-3,.,TRBJ1-4,TGTGCCAGCAGTTGGACAGGGGGCTCGGAAAAACTGTTTTTT,CASSWTGGSEKLFF
.,TRBV27,.,TRBJ1-6,TGTGCCAGCAGTTTAGGAGGGGATTATTCACCCCTCCACTTT,CASSLGGDYSPLHF
TRBD2,TRBV7-8,.,TRBJ2-7,TGTGCCAGCAGCCTACCCACGGGGACTAGCGGGGGCCAGAGCTCCTACGAGCAGTACTTC,CASSLPTGTSGGQSSYEQYF
.,TRBV28,.,TRBJ1-2,TGTGCCAGCAGTTTCCAGGGAACGCGGTTTAACTATGGCTACACCTTC,CASSFQGTRFNYGYTF
.,TRBV12-1,.,TRBJ1-1,TGTGCCAGCAGCTTTGAGTCTGACCTCAATGGGGAGGACACTGAAGCTTTCTTT,CASSFESDLNGEDTEAFF
.,TRBV28,.,TRBJ1-3,TGTGCCAGTCGGACTCCCGGGGTGGGAAACACCATATATTTT,CASRTPGVGNTIYF
TRBD1,TRBV5-4,.,TRBJ2-3,TGTGCCAGCAGCCACACAGGGGTGGCAGATACGCAGTATTTT,CASSHTGVADTQYF
.,TRBV4-2,.,TRBJ2-3,TGTGCCAGCAGCCAAGAGATAGGTTTGAGAGATACGCAGTATTTT,CASSQEIGLRDTQYF
.,TRBV12-3/TRBV12-4,.,TRBJ1-5,TGTGCCAGCAGCCCCCGGGCCAGCAAGCCCCAGCATTTT,CASSPRASKPQHF
.,TRBV12-3/TRBV12-4,.,TRBJ1-2,TGTGCCAGCAGAAACACAACTAACTATGGCTACACCTTC,CASRNTTNYGYTF
.,TRBV4-1,.,TRBJ1-1,TGCGCCAGCAGCCGTACTACGGCGTTGAACACTGAAGCTTTCTTT,CASSRTTALNTEAFF
.,TRBV5-5,few,TRBJ1-3,TGTGCCAGCAGCTTGGGACAGTTCTCTGGAAACACCATATATTTT,CASSLGQFSGNTIYF
.,TRBV5-3,.,TRBJ2-1,TGTGCCAGCGAAAGTGGCCACGAGACGGAAGACAATGAGCAGTTCTTC,CASESGHETEDNEQFF
.,TRBV18,.,TRBJ1-5,TGTGCCAGCTCACCGGGGGGGGGAAGCAATCAGCCCCAGCATTTT,CASSPGGGSNQPQHF
TRBD1,TRBV18,.,TRBJ1-3,TGTGCCAGCTCGCCACAGGGGAACTCTGGAAACACCATATATTTT,CASSPQGNSGNTIYF
TRBD1,TRBV7-9,.,TRBJ1-1,TGTGCCAGCAGCTCCCAGGGGGGCACTGAAGCTTTCTTT,CASSSQGGTEAFF
TRBD1,TRBV2,once,TRBJ1-5,TGTGCCAGCAGAGGGACAGGGGCCGTTCAGCCCCAGCATTTT,CASRGTGAVQPQHF
TRBD1,TRBV29-1,.,TRBJ1-2,TGCAGCGCTAAGGACAGGGGTACTGGCTACACCTTC,CSAKDRGTGYTF
.,TRBV5-1,few,TRBJ2-2,TGCGCCAGCAGCTTCGACACGAACACCGGGGAGCTGTTTTTT,CASSFDTNTGELFF
.,TRBV4-2,few,TRBJ2-1,TGTGCCAGCAGCCTTCGCCTTGGTAATGAGCAGTTCTTC,CASSLRLGNEQFF
.,TRBV21-1,.,TRBJ1-1,TGTGCCAGCACCTCTTGGGGCGATGAAGCTTTCTTT,CASTSWGDEAFF
TRBD2,TRBV4-1,.,TRBJ2-7,TGCGCCAGCAGGCAGGGACTAGCGGAACACTACGAGCAGTACTTC,CASRQGLAEHYEQYF
.,TRBV5-4,.,TRBJ1-2,TGTGCCAGCAGCGAAACCAACTATGGCTACACCTTC,CASSETNYGYTF
.,TRBV27,.,TRBJ1-2,TGTGCCAGCAGTCCTTCGACGGTAGGAGCTAACTATGGCTACACCTTC,CASSPSTVGANYGYTF
.,TRBV4-1,once,TRBJ1-3,TGCGCCAGCAGCCGCCCGGGACAAATCTCTGGAAACACCATATATTTT,CASSRPGQISGNTIYF
.,TRBV5-1,.,TRBJ1-2,TGCGCCAGCAGCTTGGGTCATGTATTGAACTATGGCTACACCTTC,CASSLGHVLNYGYTF
.,TRBV5-5,.,TRBJ1-6,TGTGCCAGCAGCTTTCGGCAGGTTAATTCACCCCTCCACTTT,CASSFRQVNSPLHF
.,TRBV2,.,TRBJ1-2,TGTGCCAGCAGTGAAATTATTGGCTACACCTTC,CASSEIIGYTF
.,TRBV27,once,TRBJ1-3,TGTGCCAGCCGTCACGGGGGGGGGAGAGGAAACACCATATATTTT,CASRHGGGRGNTIYF
TRBD1,TRBV7-3,once,TRBJ1-1,TGTGCCAGCAGCTCACAAGCAGGGGGCGGCACTGAAGCTTTCTTT,CASSSQAGGGTEAFF
.,TRBV6-4,.,TRBJ1-2,TGTGCCAGCAGTGACTCCCCTGGGGGGGGAACTTATGGCTACACCTTC,CASSDSPGGGTYGYTF
.,TRBV19,.,TRBJ2-7,TGTGCCAGTAGTATAGCATTTGACCGCTCCTACGAGCAGTACTTC,CASSIAFDRSYEQYF
.,TRBV19,.,TRBJ1-6,TGTGCCAGTGGAGGTGGTGCGGGCTCCTTACTCGATTCACCCCTCCACTTT,CASGGGAGSLLDSPLHF
TRBD1,TRBV5-1,few,TRBJ1-2,TGCGCCAGCAGCTGGGACAGATATGGCTACACCTTC,CASSWDRYGYTF
TRBD1,TRBV3-1/TRBV3-2,.,TRBJ2-1,TGTGCCAGCAGCCTCACAGGGGGGCAGGAGCAGTTCTTC,CASSLTGGQEQFF